Shown below are 29 T cell receptor beta chains from a single sample sequenced in a study of shared clonotypes between healthy human individuals. Clones were read by immunoSEQ multiplex PCR, and TCRdb kept only the in-frame ones, dropping some. Here the sample spans 1.5 million to 1.9 million clones, approximately 98% being singletons. The sample taken for sequencing was naive CD4+ T cells sorted from blood. Regarding subset: CD45RA+ positively selected. Source of these receptors: a young man in good health.

The gene calls are TRBV5-1 and TRBJ2-6, with no clear D. This CDR3 contains 17 residues. V was shortened by 1 base and J by 4 bases, with 15 bases between the two germline ends. The germline V gene encodes CDR1 SGHRS and CDR2 YFSETQ. CDR3 in amino acids: CASSLKVVASGANVLTF. The CDR3 nucleotides are TGCGCCAGCAGCTTGAAAGTCGTGGCCTCCGGGGCCAACGTCCTGACTTTC.

This clone came up once. CDR3 amino acids: CASSAEGLAGNGADTQYF. In DNA, the CDR3 is TGTGCCAGCAGTGCTGAGGGACTAGCGGGCAATGGGGCAGATACGCAGTATTTT. J is TRBJ2-3 and V is TRBV6-4; 12 bases line up with TRBD2. V dropped 4 bases and J dropped 4; count of bases not matched to a gene: 12. Germline-derived CDR1 and CDR2 are MRHNA and SNTAGT. The CDR3 spans 18 residues.

The V and J genes are TRBV7-8 and TRBJ2-7; TRBD1 agrees at 9 bases. V was clipped by 5 bases and J by 7 bases; unmatched bases: 12. The CDR3 sequence is 15 residues long. CDR1 and CDR2 from the germline V gene are SGHVS and FQNEAQ. The CDR3 spells CASSRRDRVPPEQYF. The CDR3 DNA reads as TGTGCCAGCAGCCGCCGGGACAGGGTGCCCCCGGAGCAGTACTTC.

This chain connects TRBV5-1 to TRBJ1-4; the D gene is possibly TRBD1 (6 bases). This CDR3 contains 15 residues. Germline values: CDR1 SGHRS, CDR2 YFSETQ. V lost 1 base and J 5 bases, leaving 12 bases between the germline ends. The CDR3 DNA follows: TGCGCCAGCAGCTTGCCCACAGGGAACAATGAAAAACTGTTTTTT. This translates into CASSLPTGNNEKLFF.

The chain couples TRBV7-6 to TRBJ2-3, with D possibly matching TRBD2 (5 bases). Germline CDR1 and CDR2: SGHVS and FNYEAQ. This CDR3 is built from 15 residues. Trimming cost V 4 bases and J 3 bases, with 14 bases left between them. The CDR3 DNA is TGTGCCAGCAGCTCCGGAGGCTACAGTACAGATACGCAGTATTTT. This sequence encodes CASSSGGYSTDTQYF. Full variable domain (outside the CDR3, taken from reference TRBV7-6 and TRBJ2-3): GAGVSQSPRYKVTKRGQDVALRCDPISGHVSLYWYRQALGQGPEFLTYFNYEAQQDKSGLPNDRFSAERPEGSISTLTIQRTEQRDSAMYRCASSSGGYSTDTQYFGPGTRLTVL.

This sequence joins TRBV4-3 and TRBJ1-2; TRBD1 is a possible D gene (6 bases). The CDR3 is made up of 13 amino acids. CDR1 LGHNA and CDR2 YSLEER come from the germline V gene. With 2 bases removed from V and 4 bases from J, the gap between germline ends came to 8 bases. The CDR3 is CASSQTGTYGYTF. The CDR3 coding sequence is TGCGCCAGCAGCCAAACAGGGACCTATGGCTACACCTTC.

The chain is built from TRBV9 and TRBJ1-2; D is possibly TRBD1 (5 bases). The CDR3 consists of 13 residues. Trimming stripped 6 bases from V and 4 bases from J, with 13 bases between. Germline loops: CDR1 SGDLS, CDR2 YYNGEE. The CDR3 reads CASKPWGTYGYTF. As DNA, the CDR3 is TGTGCCAGCAAACCATGGGGGACCTATGGCTACACCTTC. The entire variable domain, with the rest obtained from reference TRBV9 and TRBJ1-2, is as follows: DSGVTQTPKHLITATGQRVTLRCSPRSGDLSVYWYQQSLDQGLQFLIQYYNGEERAKGNILERFSAQQFPDLHSELNLSSLELGDSALYFCASKPWGTYGYTFGSGTRLTVV.

The chain joins TRBV29-1 to TRBJ2-3, with D possibly being TRBD1 (6 bases). The CDR3 contains 15 residues. The germline gives CDR1 SQVTM, CDR2 ANQGSEA. Trimming cost V 4 bases and J 1 base, with 15 bases left between them. CDR3: CSVARGAGGTDTQYF. CDR3 DNA: TGCAGCGTTGCGAGGGGCGCAGGGGGCACAGATACGCAGTATTTT.

The chain is built from TRBV11-2 and TRBJ2-7; D remains unclear. Germline CDR1 reads SGHAT; CDR2 reads FQNNGV. V was trimmed by 3 bases and J by 3 bases, leaving 12 bases between them. The CDR3 runs 14 residues. CDR3 sequence: CASSLTSVGYEQYF. The CDR3 DNA reads as TGTGCCAGCAGCTTGACCAGCGTGGGCTACGAGCAGTACTTC.

The chain uses TRBV7-3 and TRBJ2-6; no clear D. CDR1 is SGHTA, CDR2 FQGTGA, per germline. V gave up 5 bases and J gave up 4 bases, with 12 bases separating them. This CDR3 comprises 15 residues. The CDR3 DNA sequence: TGTGCCAGCAGCCAACATAGTAGCGGGGCCAACGTCCTGACTTTC. It specifies CASSQHSSGANVLTF. Full variable domain (rest looked up from reference TRBV7-3 and TRBJ2-6): GAGVSQTPSNKVTEKGKYVELRCDPISGHTALYWYRQSLGQGPEFLIYFQGTGAADDSGLPNDRFFAVRPEGSVSTLKIQRTERGDSAVYLCASSQHSSGANVLTFGAGSRLTVL.

The rearrangement joins TRBV25-1 to TRBJ2-5, with D tentatively TRBD1 (6 bases). The germline CDR1 and CDR2 sequences are MGHDK and SYGVNS. V was clipped by 2 bases and J by 1 base, with 11 bases between them. The length of the CDR3 is 15 residues. In nucleotides, the CDR3 is TGTGCCAGCAGTGAAAGTTGGGGGCGCCAAGAGACCCAGTACTTC. It is translated as CASSESWGRQETQYF.

The V call is TRBV9, the J call TRBJ2-7; 7 bases match TRBD1. CDR3 length: 16 residues. The V segment lost 0 bases and the J segment 6 bases; nucleotides outside the gene matches: 12. Germline V gives CDR1 SGDLS, CDR2 YYNGEE. The CDR3 DNA follows: TGTGCCAGCAGCGTAGGGGCAGGGGGTTTCCTGGGCGAGCAGTACTTC. It is translated as CASSVGAGGFLGEQYF.

The V and J genes are TRBV7-2 and TRBJ2-5; possibly TRBD1 for D (5 bases). This CDR3 has 14 amino acids. Looked up from germline, CDR1 is SGHTA and CDR2 is FQGNSA. Trimming removed 3 bases from V and 4 bases from J, with 12 bases in between. The CDR3 loop is CASSFGDRRETQYF. The CDR3 coding sequence is TGTGCCAGCAGCTTTGGTGACAGAAGAGAGACCCAGTACTTC.

A word on this clone: Compared with germline, one end of the junction differs, possibly owing to a read error. The rearrangement links TRBV5-1 to TRBJ2-7, with TRBD1 matching over 11 bases. The CDR3 runs 16 residues. CDR1 and CDR2 (germline): SGHRS, YFSETQ. DNA for the CDR3: TGCGCCAGCCGCTTAGGACAGGGGGCCCTACTTTACGAGCAGTACTTC. It is translated as CASRLGQGALLYEQYF.

V and J are TRBV5-1 and TRBJ2-7, with no clear D. Germline CDR1 and CDR2: SGHRS and YFSETQ. Trimming left V 4 bases short and J 2 bases short, with 22 bases between. The CDR3 length is 17 residues. CDR3 sequence reads: CASSQQTSFFGAYEQYF. As DNA, the CDR3 is TGCGCCAGCAGCCAGCAAACTTCCTTTTTTGGGGCCTACGAGCAGTACTTC. Combining the CDR3 with reference TRBV5-1 and TRBJ2-7 gives the whole variable domain KAGVTQTPRYLIKTRGQQVTLSCSPISGHRSVSWYQQTPGQGLQFLFEYFSETQRNKGNFPGRFSGRQFSNSRSEMNVSTLELGDSALYLCASSQQTSFFGAYEQYFGPGTRLTVT.

The CDR3 reads CASGLPPTRQGSSYEQYF. CDR3 bases: TGTGCTAGTGGTTTGCCCCCGACCAGACAGGGTAGCTCCTACGAGCAGTACTTC. V gene TRBV12-5 combines with J gene TRBJ2-7; 7 bases line up with TRBD1. The junction had 13 bases not matched to a gene; V was cut back by 2 bases and J by 0 bases. The CDR3 length is 18 residues. Germline CDR1 and CDR2: LGHNT and FRNRAP.

V is TRBV7-2 and J is TRBJ2-1, with 9 bases that match TRBD2. Per germline, CDR1 SGHTA and CDR2 FQGNSA. The length of the CDR3 is 16 residues. V dropped 4 bases and J dropped 2; count of bases not matched to a gene: 6. The CDR3 coding sequence is TGTGCCAGCAGCTCGTTTATAGCGGGAGCCTACAATGAGCAGTTCTTC. It translates to CASSSFIAGAYNEQFF.

The CDR3 nucleotides read TGTGCCAGCAGCTTACGGGGGGTCACAGATACGCAGTATTTT. Translating gives CASSLRGVTDTQYF. V is TRBV7-2 and J is TRBJ2-3; TRBD2 aligns across 7 bases. The V gene end was trimmed by 2 bases and the J gene end by 2 bases; junction bases not matched to a gene: 1. Per germline, CDR1 SGHTA and CDR2 FQGNSA. CDR3 length equals 14 residues.

The rearrangement uses TRBV28 and TRBJ2-7, with TRBD1 as a possible D gene (6 bases). V lost 8 bases to trimming and J lost 2 bases, with 13 bases between them. Germline CDR1 MDHEN, CDR2 SYDVKM. This CDR3 is built from 13 residues. CDR3 sequence: CASQGQPTYEQYF. Written as DNA, the CDR3 is TGTGCCAGCCAGGGGCAGCCTACCTACGAGCAGTACTTC.

The chain recombines TRBV13 with TRBJ1-2, with D perhaps TRBD1 (6 bases). V was shortened by 4 bases and J by 5 bases, with 23 bases between the two germline ends. The CDR3 covers 17 residues. Germline V gene lookup returns CDR1 PRHDT and CDR2 FYEKMQ (reference sequence). This CDR3 is CASSSRGAYPLQYGYTF. The CDR3 nucleotides are TGTGCCAGCAGCTCCCGGGGGGCCTACCCCCTTCAGTATGGCTACACCTTC.

This rearrangement joins TRBV18 to TRBJ2-3; D may be TRBD2 (5 bases). The V gene's germline CDR1 is KGHSH and CDR2 LQKENI. This CDR3 is 14 amino acids long. Trimming removed 1 base at V and 2 bases at J, with 7 bases between. The CDR3: CASSPQRTTDTQYF. The DNA for the CDR3 is TGTGCCAGCTCACCACAGCGGACCACAGATACGCAGTATTTT.

This clone was seen a single time. The V gene is TRBV7-3, the J gene TRBJ2-5; 8 positions agree with TRBD2. The length of the CDR3 is 15 residues. Germline trimming cut 4 bases from V and 4 bases from J; bases unmatched to any gene: 8. CDR1 SGHTA and CDR2 FQGTGA come from the germline V gene. The CDR3 nucleotides read TGTGCCAGCAGCTCGGTGGCGGGAGGTAGAGAGACCCAGTACTTC. Its protein is CASSSVAGGRETQYF.

Note on this clone: Other nucleotide sequences from this sample produce the same CDR3. The chain carries TRBV18 and TRBJ1-1; tentatively, D is TRBD1 (5 bases). The germline gives CDR1 KGHSH, CDR2 LQKENI. V lost 2 bases to trimming and J lost 0 bases, with 7 bases between them. This CDR3 contains 14 residues. CDR3 region: CASSPLQVNTEAFF. The CDR3 coding sequence is TGTGCCAGCTCACCATTACAGGTGAACACTGAAGCTTTCTTT.

This chain links TRBV7-7 with TRBJ2-6, with D possibly matching TRBD2 (6 bases). Trimming cost V 2 bases and J 3 bases, with 14 bases left between them. There are 17 residues in the CDR3. Germline CDR1 SSHAT, CDR2 FNYEAQ (reference sequence). As DNA, the CDR3 is TGTGCCAGCAGCTTAAATGCGGGACTCAGTGGGGCCAACGTCCTGACTTTC. This gives the protein CASSLNAGLSGANVLTF.

The genes are TRBV18 and TRBJ2-2, with 14 bases that match TRBD2. With 4 bases clipped from V and 4 bases from J, the junction kept 8 bases outside the gene matches. The CDR3 has 18 amino acids. Germline CDR1 KGHSH, CDR2 LQKENI. The CDR3 DNA sequence: TGTGCCAGCTCACTGACTAGCGGGAGGGCCCAAGGCACCGGGGAGCTGTTTTTT. It codes for CASSLTSGRAQGTGELFF. The full variable domain, rest sourced from reference TRBV18 and TRBJ2-2, is NAGVMQNPRHLVRRRGQEARLRCSPMKGHSHVYWYRQLPEEGLKFMVYLQKENIIDESGMPKERFSAEFPKEGPSILRIQQVVRGDSAAYFCASSLTSGRAQGTGELFFGEGSRLTVL.

The CDR3: CASSLATSSNNEQFF. The CDR3 DNA reads as TGCGCCAGCAGCTTGGCGACTAGCAGTAACAATGAGCAGTTCTTC. This sequence joins TRBV5-1 and TRBJ2-1; 7 bases map to TRBD2. Germline lookup yields CDR1 SGHRS and CDR2 YFSETQ. J was trimmed by 5 bases and V by 0 bases; bases with no gene match: 5. CDR3 length equals 15 residues.

V gene TRBV28 combines with J gene TRBJ1-1; no reliable D call. This CDR3 contains 17 residues. Germline V gene data show CDR1 as MDHEN and CDR2 as SYDVKM. The ends were cut back, 5 bases at V and 3 bases at J, with 22 bases in the middle. In nucleotides, the CDR3 is TGTGCCAGCAGTCGCCGCCTAGGACGGTCAGACCACACTGAAGCTTTCTTT. Translating gives CASSRRLGRSDHTEAFF. Full variable domain (rest looked up from reference TRBV28 and TRBJ1-1): DVKVTQSSRYLVKRTGEKVFLECVQDMDHENMFWYRQDPGLGLRLIYFSYDVKMKEKGDIPEGYSVSREKKERFSLILESASTNQTSMYLCASSRRLGRSDHTEAFFGQGTRLTVV.

This clone was seen a handful of times. Distinct nucleotide sequences in the sample also encode this CDR3. The chain's CDR3 is CASSPDRVNQPQHF. Here the CDR3 DNA reads TGTGCCAGCAGCCCCGACAGGGTCAATCAGCCCCAGCATTTT. V and J are TRBV7-2 and TRBJ1-5; 7 bases align to TRBD1. Germline V gene sequence: CDR1 SGHTA, CDR2 FQGNSA. V lost 5 bases and J lost 3; bases outside the gene matches: 4. The CDR3 extends over 14 amino acids.

J is TRBJ1-3 and V is TRBV6-5; TRBD1 matches at 7 bases. CDR1 MNHEY and CDR2 SVGAGI come from the germline V gene. The CDR3 length is 15 residues. The junction had 5 bases not matched to a gene; V was cut back by 6 bases and J by 0 bases. The CDR3 bases are TGTGCCAGCAGGAGGACAGGCATCTCTGGAAACACCATATATTTT. This encodes CASRRTGISGNTIYF.